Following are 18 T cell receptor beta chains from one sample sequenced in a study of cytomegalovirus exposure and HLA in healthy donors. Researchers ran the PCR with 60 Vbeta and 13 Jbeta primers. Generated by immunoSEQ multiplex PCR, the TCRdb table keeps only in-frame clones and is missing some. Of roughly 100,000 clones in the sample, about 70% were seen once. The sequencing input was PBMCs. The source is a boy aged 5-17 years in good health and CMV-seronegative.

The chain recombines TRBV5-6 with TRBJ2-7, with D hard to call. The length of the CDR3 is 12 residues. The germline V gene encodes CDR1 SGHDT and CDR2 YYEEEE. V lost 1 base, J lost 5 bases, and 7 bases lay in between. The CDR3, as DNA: TGTGCCAGCAGCTTGTTCCAGAACGAGCAGTACTTC. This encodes CASSLFQNEQYF.

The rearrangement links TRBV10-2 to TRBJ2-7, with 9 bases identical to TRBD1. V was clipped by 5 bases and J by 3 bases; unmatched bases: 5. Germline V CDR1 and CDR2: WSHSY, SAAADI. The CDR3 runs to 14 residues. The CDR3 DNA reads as TGCGCCAGCAGTAGGGGACAGGGTTTCTACGAGCAGTACTTC. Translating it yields CASSRGQGFYEQYF.

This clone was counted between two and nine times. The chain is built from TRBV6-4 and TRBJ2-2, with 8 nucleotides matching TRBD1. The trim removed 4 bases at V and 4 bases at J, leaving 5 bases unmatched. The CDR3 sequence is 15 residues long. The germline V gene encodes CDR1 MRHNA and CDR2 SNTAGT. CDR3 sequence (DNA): TGTGCCAGCAGTGGGGGACAGGACTCCACCGGGGAGCTGTTTTTT. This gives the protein CASSGGQDSTGELFF.

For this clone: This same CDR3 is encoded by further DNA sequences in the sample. In DNA form, the CDR3 reads TGTGCCAGCAGTGAACTAGCGGGGGGGCCAGAGACCCAGTACTTC. Translation: CASSELAGGPETQYF. The chain uses TRBV6-1 and TRBJ2-5; 12 positions match TRBD2. CDR1 and CDR2 (germline): MNHNS, SASEGT. The V and J ends lost 2 bases and 4 bases, in that order; junction bases with no gene match: 2. The CDR3 runs to 15 residues.

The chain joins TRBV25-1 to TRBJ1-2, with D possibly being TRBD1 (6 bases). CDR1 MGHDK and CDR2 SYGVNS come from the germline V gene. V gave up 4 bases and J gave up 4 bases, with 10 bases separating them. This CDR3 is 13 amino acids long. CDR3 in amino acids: CASSGQASYGYTF. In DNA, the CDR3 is TGTGCCAGCAGTGGACAGGCGAGCTATGGCTACACCTTC.

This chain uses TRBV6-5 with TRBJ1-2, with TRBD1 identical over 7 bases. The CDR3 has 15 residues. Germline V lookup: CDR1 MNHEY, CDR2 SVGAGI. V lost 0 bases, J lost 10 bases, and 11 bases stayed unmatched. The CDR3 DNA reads TGTGCCAGCAGTTACTCGGTTGAAACAGGGGCCTTCTACACCTTC. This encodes CASSYSVETGAFYTF.

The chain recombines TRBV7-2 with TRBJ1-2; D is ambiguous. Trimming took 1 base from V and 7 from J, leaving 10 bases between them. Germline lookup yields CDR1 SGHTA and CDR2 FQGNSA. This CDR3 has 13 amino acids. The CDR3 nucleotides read TGTGCCAGCAGCTTAGACGGACTCTCTGGCTACACCTTC. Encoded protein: CASSLDGLSGYTF.

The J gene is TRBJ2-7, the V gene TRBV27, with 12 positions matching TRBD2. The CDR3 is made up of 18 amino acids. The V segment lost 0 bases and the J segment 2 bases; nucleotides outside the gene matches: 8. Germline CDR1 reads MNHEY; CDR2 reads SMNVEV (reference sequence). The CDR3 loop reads CASSLSRPLAGGTYEQYF. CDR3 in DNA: TGTGCCAGCAGTTTATCGCGACCACTAGCGGGAGGTACCTACGAGCAGTACTTC.

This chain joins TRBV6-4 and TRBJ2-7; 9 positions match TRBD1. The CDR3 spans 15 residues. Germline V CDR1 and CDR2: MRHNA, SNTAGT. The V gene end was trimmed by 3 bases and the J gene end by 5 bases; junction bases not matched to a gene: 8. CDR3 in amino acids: CASSEGQGTTNEQYF. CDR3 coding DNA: TGTGCCAGCAGTGAAGGACAGGGGACTACGAACGAGCAGTACTTC.

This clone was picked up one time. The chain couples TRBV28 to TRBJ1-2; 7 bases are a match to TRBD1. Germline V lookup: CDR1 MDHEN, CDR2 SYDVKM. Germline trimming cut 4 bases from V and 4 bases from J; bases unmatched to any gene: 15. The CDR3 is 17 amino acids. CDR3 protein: CASSSPSPGTAVYGYTF. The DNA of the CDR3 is TGTGCCAGCAGTTCACCATCTCCAGGGACAGCAGTCTATGGCTACACCTTC.

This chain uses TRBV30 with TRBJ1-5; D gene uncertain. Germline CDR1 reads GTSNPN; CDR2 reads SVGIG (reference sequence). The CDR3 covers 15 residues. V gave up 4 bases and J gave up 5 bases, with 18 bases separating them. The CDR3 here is CAWKSGRRPHQPQHF. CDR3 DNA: TGTGCCTGGAAGTCGGGGAGGCGACCGCATCAGCCCCAGCATTTT.

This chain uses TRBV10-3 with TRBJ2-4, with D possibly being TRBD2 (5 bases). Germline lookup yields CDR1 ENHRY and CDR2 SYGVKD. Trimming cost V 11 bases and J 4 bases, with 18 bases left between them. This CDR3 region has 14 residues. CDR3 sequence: CAHARGDGKNIQYF. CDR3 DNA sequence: TGTGCCCACGCCCGGGGAGATGGGAAAAACATTCAGTACTTC.

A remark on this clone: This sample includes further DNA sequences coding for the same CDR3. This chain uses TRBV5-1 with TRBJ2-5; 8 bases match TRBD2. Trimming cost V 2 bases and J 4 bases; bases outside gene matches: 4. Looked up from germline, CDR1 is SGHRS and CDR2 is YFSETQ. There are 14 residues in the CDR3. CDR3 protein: CASSFSGGGETQYF. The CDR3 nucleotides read TGCGCCAGCAGCTTCAGCGGGGGCGGAGAGACCCAGTACTTC.

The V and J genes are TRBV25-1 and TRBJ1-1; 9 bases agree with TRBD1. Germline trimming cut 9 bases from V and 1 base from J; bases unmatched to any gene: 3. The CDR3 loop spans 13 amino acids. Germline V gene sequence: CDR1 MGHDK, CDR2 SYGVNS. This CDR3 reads CASKGQGNTEAFF. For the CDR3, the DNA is TGTGCCAGTAAGGGACAGGGGAACACTGAAGCTTTCTTT.

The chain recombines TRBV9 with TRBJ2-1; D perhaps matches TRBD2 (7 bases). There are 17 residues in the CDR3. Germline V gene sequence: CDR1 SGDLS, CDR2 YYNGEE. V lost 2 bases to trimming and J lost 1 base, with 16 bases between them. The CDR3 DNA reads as TGTGCCAGCAGCGTCGCTGGTGGGAGGGGGTCCTACAATGAGCAGTTCTTC. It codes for CASSVAGGRGSYNEQFF.

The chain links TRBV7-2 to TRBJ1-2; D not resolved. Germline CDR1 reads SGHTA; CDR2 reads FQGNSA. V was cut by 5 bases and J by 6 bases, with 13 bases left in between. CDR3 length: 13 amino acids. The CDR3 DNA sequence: TGTGCCAGCAGCCAAGGAGATTGGGATGGCTACACCTTC. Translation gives CASSQGDWDGYTF.

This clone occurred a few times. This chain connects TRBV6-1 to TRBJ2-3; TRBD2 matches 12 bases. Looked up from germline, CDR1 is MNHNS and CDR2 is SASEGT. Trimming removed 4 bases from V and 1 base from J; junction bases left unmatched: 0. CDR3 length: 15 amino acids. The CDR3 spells CASSGTSGGTDTQYF. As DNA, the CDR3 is TGTGCCAGCAGTGGGACTAGCGGGGGCACAGATACGCAGTATTTT.

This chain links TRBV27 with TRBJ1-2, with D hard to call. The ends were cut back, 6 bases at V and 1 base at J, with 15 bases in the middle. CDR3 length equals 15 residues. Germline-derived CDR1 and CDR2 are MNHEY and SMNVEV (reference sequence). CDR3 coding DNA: TGTGCCAGCAGCTTCCGCGGTGGCGATAACTATGGCTACACCTTC. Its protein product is CASSFRGGDNYGYTF.